This TCR beta chain was identified during a study of naive and memory T cell subsets. Many counts were recorded for this clonotype. Ligated cDNA underwent four rounds of PCR with nested alpha and beta constant region primers and SP2. MiXCR, run by TCRdb on the UMI-ligation and nested PCR reads, gives a single entry per CDR3 protein. The sample carries 30,000 to 35,000 distinct CDR3 sequences, 5.5% to 7.5% recorded once. Sample treatment: skin biopsy from PPD injection site in Mantoux-positive individual. TCR cDNA received a 3' ligated oligonucleotide that carried a UMI. Cells were not sorted; total RNA input targeted about 1 to 1000 ng. Trimming cost V 5 bases and J 2 bases; bases outside gene matches: 21. The CDR3 is 19 residues long.

The sample consisted of skin, taken from a tuberculin skin test site. This TCR was sampled from an adult in good health. This chain links TRBV12-3 or TRBV12-4 with TRBJ2-7, with 7 bases lining up with TRBD2. The CDR3 DNA follows: TGTGCCAGCAGTCGCCCGGTGGGGGGGAGTAGTACGGTTACCTACGAGCAGTACTTC. It yields the protein CASSRPVGGSSTVTYEQYF.